A selection of T cell receptor beta chains follows, all from one sample in a study of shared clonotypes between healthy human individuals. Clones were sequenced by immunoSEQ multiplex PCR, and TCRdb holds only the in-frame ones, with some missing. The repertoire holds under 2.5 million clones, with 85% to 95% as singletons. The sample taken for sequencing was naive CD4+ T cells from PBMCs. The receptors come from a man aged 18 to 30 in good health. Some clones in this sample may be carry-over from other donors' samples. Each CDR3 is given with its conserved first and last residue.

j_gene: TRBJ2-7
v_gene: TRBV6-6
CDR3aa: CASSHGLVVEQYF

j_gene: TRBJ2-1
v_gene: TRBV11-1
CDR3aa: CASSLFGTSGINEQFF

j_gene: TRBJ2-1
v_gene: TRBV29-1
CDR3aa: CSVRWRSYNEQFF

j_gene: TRBJ2-2
v_gene: TRBV18
CDR3aa: CASTHLGGELFF

j_gene: TRBJ1-2
v_gene: TRBV7-9
CDR3aa: CASSAFGGRGGYTF

j_gene: TRBJ2-5
v_gene: TRBV5-1
CDR3aa: CASSLVVGVLEETQYF

j_gene: TRBJ2-1
v_gene: TRBV15
CDR3aa: CATSRVRGGEQFF

j_gene: TRBJ2-7
v_gene: TRBV29-1
CDR3aa: CSAKGRLSYEQYF

j_gene: TRBJ1-1
v_gene: TRBV5-6
CDR3aa: CASSRIPGTVATEAFF

j_gene: TRBJ1-2
v_gene: TRBV11-2
CDR3aa: CASSRRSLGQTGYTF

j_gene: TRBJ2-1
v_gene: TRBV18
CDR3aa: CASSRRGNYNEQFF

j_gene: TRBJ1-1
v_gene: TRBV27
CDR3aa: CASSLSRSPVKAFF

j_gene: TRBJ1-4
v_gene: TRBV19
CDR3aa: CATKEWGGAGEKLFF

j_gene: TRBJ1-5
v_gene: TRBV28
CDR3aa: CASRMTGDQPQHF

j_gene: TRBJ2-1
v_gene: TRBV7-6
CDR3aa: CASSLVGGTYNEQFF

j_gene: TRBJ1-1
v_gene: TRBV19
CDR3aa: CASSTLNTEAFF

j_gene: TRBJ1-1
v_gene: TRBV7-8
CDR3aa: CASSSQGALNTEAFF

j_gene: TRBJ1-1
v_gene: TRBV15
CDR3aa: CATSRDFPPPTDTEAFF

j_gene: TRBJ2-7
v_gene: TRBV7-6
CDR3aa: CASSLFALVSGHEQYF

j_gene: TRBJ2-7
v_gene: TRBV15
CDR3aa: CATSSSREGYEQYF

j_gene: TRBJ2-5
v_gene: TRBV2
CDR3aa: CASCRDRRYQETQYF

j_gene: TRBJ1-1
v_gene: TRBV29-1
CDR3aa: CSVDGMRNTEAFF

j_gene: .
v_gene: TRBV5-4
CDR3aa: CASSPLGDEQYF

j_gene: TRBJ1-2
v_gene: TRBV28
CDR3aa: CASRGPGSNYGYTF

j_gene: TRBJ2-5
v_gene: TRBV15
CDR3aa: CATRMTSGYQETQYF

j_gene: TRBJ1-3
v_gene: TRBV2
CDR3aa: CASSEPPGLYF

j_gene: TRBJ2-1
v_gene: TRBV19
CDR3aa: CASTQGGRVDNEQFF

j_gene: TRBJ1-2
v_gene: TRBV6-1
CDR3aa: CASSESGSYGYTF

j_gene: TRBJ1-1
v_gene: TRBV9
CDR3aa: CASSNPGQSEAFF

j_gene: TRBJ2-5
v_gene: TRBV7-9
CDR3aa: CASSSGQGAGGETQYF

j_gene: TRBJ1-1
v_gene: TRBV5-1
CDR3aa: CASSSGGALNTEAFF

j_gene: TRBJ2-1
v_gene: TRBV5-4
CDR3aa: CASPASLGLAGNEQFF

j_gene: TRBJ2-1
v_gene: TRBV15
CDR3aa: CATSRVRTSGSNEQFF

j_gene: TRBJ2-2
v_gene: TRBV5-1
CDR3aa: CASSLAPLAGGTGELFF

j_gene: TRBJ2-1
v_gene: TRBV29-1
CDR3aa: CSVTPKDWSSYNEQFF

j_gene: TRBJ2-2
v_gene: TRBV5-3
CDR3aa: CARSPRKGANTGELFF

j_gene: TRBJ1-3
v_gene: TRBV6-1
CDR3aa: CASSEGRTEGNTIYF

j_gene: TRBJ2-7
v_gene: TRBV11-2
CDR3aa: CASSLRWREWVEQYF

j_gene: TRBJ2-1
v_gene: TRBV27
CDR3aa: CASRTGTYNEQFF

j_gene: TRBJ2-2
v_gene: TRBV4-2
CDR3aa: CASSRRLADLTGELFF

j_gene: TRBJ2-1
v_gene: TRBV9
CDR3aa: CASSAGTLHGNEQFF

j_gene: TRBJ2-7
v_gene: TRBV5-4
CDR3aa: CASSSKLTSGSSYEQYF

j_gene: TRBJ2-5
v_gene: TRBV18
CDR3aa: CASSPSVTAAETQYF

j_gene: TRBJ1-5
v_gene: TRBV19
CDR3aa: CASSPGTGGNQPQHF

j_gene: TRBJ1-5
v_gene: TRBV28
CDR3aa: CASSTETTGGWQPQHF

j_gene: TRBJ1-2
v_gene: TRBV5-1
CDR3aa: CASSSEGQGGYGYTF

j_gene: TRBJ1-3
v_gene: TRBV5-1
CDR3aa: CASSLGVISGNTIYF

j_gene: TRBJ2-7
v_gene: TRBV10-1
CDR3aa: CASSDPISYEQYF

j_gene: TRBJ2-3
v_gene: TRBV4-2
CDR3aa: CASSQAGQGEDTQYF

j_gene: TRBJ2-1
v_gene: TRBV15
CDR3aa: CAASRTSGRDEQKFF

j_gene: TRBJ1-2
v_gene: TRBV4-2
CDR3aa: CASSRGGGLYGYTF

j_gene: TRBJ2-7
v_gene: TRBV28
CDR3aa: CASSLWGQGYEQYF

j_gene: TRBJ2-7
v_gene: TRBV16
CDR3aa: CASLHRAQRGNEQYF

j_gene: TRBJ2-3
v_gene: TRBV7-9
CDR3aa: CASSSPTSGRTGTDTQYF

j_gene: TRBJ2-5
v_gene: TRBV6-5
CDR3aa: CASSYSRRNQETQYF

j_gene: TRBJ2-7
v_gene: TRBV7-2
CDR3aa: CASSRDRASEQYF

j_gene: TRBJ2-7
v_gene: TRBV6-5
CDR3aa: CASSSPGVSYEQYF